The next 30 T cell receptor beta chains were all read from a single sample in a study of shared clonotypes between healthy human individuals. Assay used: immunoSEQ multiplex PCR; TCRdb lists only in-frame clones, some missing. The data show approximately 500,000 clones, with around 96% seen just once and less than 0.06% held by the top ten. The sequencing input was naive CD4+ T cells sorted from blood. Specified subset: CD45RA+ positively selected. The receptor source for this set is a woman aged 25 to 39 in good health.

For this clone: This CDR3 is also generated by other DNA sequences in the sample. V is TRBV9 and J is TRBJ2-7; 11 bases map to TRBD2. Germline CDR1 and CDR2: SGDLS and YYNGEE. This CDR3 has 15 residues. Unmatched junction bases numbered 0, after V lost 0 bases and J lost 1 base. This chain's CDR3 is CASSVGTSGSYEQYF. The CDR3 bases are TGTGCCAGCAGCGTAGGGACTAGCGGGTCCTACGAGCAGTACTTC.

The chain's CDR3 is CASTWTGAHEQYF. For the CDR3, the DNA is TGTGCCAGCACCTGGACAGGGGCCCACGAGCAGTACTTC. The chain employs TRBV2 and TRBJ2-5, with 9 bases aligning to TRBD1. The J call may be in error: the DNA end matches TRBJ2-7 better. This CDR3 contains 13 residues. Germline V lookup: CDR1 SNHLY, CDR2 FYNNEI.

The V and J genes are TRBV19 and TRBJ1-2, with D possibly TRBD1 on 5 matching bases. CDR1 is LNHDA and CDR2 is SQIVND in the germline V gene (reference sequence). The CDR3 is 13 residues long. With 6 bases removed from V and 4 bases from J, the gap between germline ends came to 12 bases. The DNA for the CDR3 is TGTGCCAGTAGGGCAGGGCGCGGCTATGGCTACACCTTC. Its protein is CASRAGRGYGYTF.

The chain carries TRBV18 and TRBJ2-2, with 9 positions matching TRBD1. V lost 3 bases and J lost 1; bases outside the gene matches: 6. This CDR3 spans 17 amino acids. Germline V gene sequence: CDR1 KGHSH, CDR2 LQKENI. CDR3 loop: CASSPSPTGGNTGELFF. The CDR3 region has the DNA TGTGCCAGCTCACCTTCCCCGACAGGGGGGAACACCGGGGAGCTGTTTTTT.

J is TRBJ2-7 and V is TRBV6-6, with D perhaps matching TRBD2 (5 bases). CDR1 and CDR2 from the germline V gene are MNHNY and SVGAGI (reference sequence). The V gene lost 0 bases and the J gene lost 5 bases, with 11 bases spanning the gap. The CDR3 loop spans 14 amino acids. CDR3 sequence (DNA): TGTGCCAGCAGTTACTCCCGGGTCGGGGACGAGCAGTACTTC. It specifies CASSYSRVGDEQYF.

This rearrangement joins TRBV7-6 to TRBJ2-3, with 13 bases aligning to TRBD2. Germline CDR1 and CDR2: SGHVS and FNYEAQ. The J segment lost 4 bases and the V segment lost 5 bases, leaving 6 bases of the junction unmatched. The CDR3 runs to 16 residues. The CDR3 coding sequence is TGTGCCAGCAGCACCGGACTAGCGGGAGCCTCAGATACGCAGTATTTT. It specifies CASSTGLAGASDTQYF.

The chain is built from TRBV15 and TRBJ2-4; unclear D gene. V dropped 1 base and J dropped 1 base, with 11 bases sitting between them. CDR3 length: 16 amino acids. From germline, CDR1 is LNHNV and CDR2 YYDKDF (reference sequence). CDR3: CATSRGTSGAKNIQYF. Written as DNA, the CDR3 is TGTGCCACCAGCAGAGGAACCTCCGGGGCCAAAAACATTCAGTACTTC.

V gene TRBV7-9 combines with J gene TRBJ1-2; D call uncertain. Trimming removed 1 base from V and 6 bases from J, with 6 bases in between. The CDR3 extends over 12 amino acids. Germline V gives CDR1 SEHNR, CDR2 FQNEAQ (reference sequence). CDR3 residues: CASSLEGHGYTF. DNA of the CDR3: TGTGCCAGCAGCTTAGAAGGGCATGGCTACACCTTC.

The genes are TRBV23-1 and TRBJ1-3, with 10 bases that match TRBD1. TRBV23-1 carries the ORF label, with uncertain function. Trimming took 6 bases from V and 3 from J; bases not matched to a gene: 5. This CDR3 has 15 amino acids. CDR3 protein: CASRWDRGFGNTIYF. The DNA of the CDR3 is TGCGCCAGCAGGTGGGACAGGGGTTTTGGAAACACCATATATTTT.

The chain combines TRBV2 with TRBJ1-5, with D possibly being TRBD1 (5 bases). Trimming took 3 bases from V and 0 from J, leaving 9 bases between them. Germline V gene data show CDR1 as SNHLY and CDR2 as FYNNEI. The CDR3 is 15 amino acids. CDR3 DNA: TGTGCCAGCAGTGACGCAGGGAATAGCAATCAGCCCCAGCATTTT. Translated, it gives CASSDAGNSNQPQHF.

This clone occurred once. The rearrangement joins TRBV19 to TRBJ2-6; TRBD1 agrees at 9 bases. Looked up from germline, CDR1 is LNHDA and CDR2 is SQIVND (reference sequence). CDR3 length: 17 amino acids. Trimming cost V 4 bases and J 0 bases; bases outside gene matches: 4. The CDR3 bases are TGTGCCAGTAGTAGGGGACAGGGCTCCTCTGGGGCCAACGTCCTGACTTTC. The encoded protein is CASSRGQGSSGANVLTF.

V usage is TRBV27 and J usage is TRBJ2-2, with 8 bases fitting TRBD2. This CDR3 comprises 17 residues. Trimming removed 5 bases from V and 6 bases from J; junction bases left unmatched: 14. CDR1 and CDR2 (germline): MNHEY, SMNVEV (reference sequence). The CDR3, as DNA: TGTGCCAGCAGTCCCCTAAAGCGGGAGTCGAGACCCGGGGAGCTGTTTTTT. Its translation: CASSPLKRESRPGELFF.

V gene TRBV18 combines with J gene TRBJ1-5; D is ambiguous. CDR1 KGHSH and CDR2 LQKENI come from the germline V gene. The CDR3 runs to 17 residues. The V and J ends lost 3 bases and 1 base respectively, with 16 bases between them. CDR3 sequence (DNA): TGTGCCAGCTCACCCGCCCCGTTGGCAGGAAGCAATCAGCCCCAGCATTTT. It yields the protein CASSPAPLAGSNQPQHF.

This chain joins TRBV6-6 and TRBJ2-7; 8 bases line up with TRBD1. Germline loops: CDR1 MNHNY, CDR2 SVGAGI (reference sequence). The junction had 7 bases not matched to a gene; V was cut back by 4 bases and J by 2 bases. The CDR3 is 15 amino acids. The CDR3 reads CASSSLDRVPYEQYF. CDR3 nucleotides: TGTGCCAGCAGTTCCCTGGACAGGGTGCCCTACGAGCAGTACTTC.

About this clone: Other DNA sequences in this specimen translate into the identical CDR3. CDR3 coding DNA: TGTGCCAGCTCACCACGACAGGGAAAAGAGACCCAGTACTTC. Translated, it gives CASSPRQGKETQYF. The chain joins TRBV18 to TRBJ2-5, with 7 bases lining up with TRBD1. CDR3 length equals 14 residues. Germline-derived CDR1 and CDR2 are KGHSH and LQKENI. V was clipped by 1 base and J by 3 bases; unmatched bases: 2.

This clone showed up just a few times. The same CDR3 also results from other DNA sequences found in this sample. V is TRBV9 and J is TRBJ2-3; D unresolved. With 0 bases removed from V and 2 bases from J, the gap between germline ends came to 1 base. Germline lookup yields CDR1 SGDLS and CDR2 YYNGEE. This CDR3 is built from 12 residues. CDR3 region: CASSVATDTQYF. In DNA, the CDR3 is TGTGCCAGCAGCGTAGCCACAGATACGCAGTATTTT.

The chain carries TRBV18 and TRBJ2-2; D gene unclear. Trimming pared 6 bases from V and 0 bases from J, leaving 8 bases between. The germline CDR1 and CDR2 sequences are KGHSH and LQKENI. There are 14 residues in the CDR3. The CDR3 loop reads CASSKTPNTGELFF. The CDR3 DNA sequence: TGTGCCAGCTCTAAAACACCGAACACCGGGGAGCTGTTTTTT.

The rearrangement links TRBV11-2 to TRBJ1-2; D is unclear. The CDR3 runs to 13 residues. CDR1 SGHAT and CDR2 FQNNGV come from the germline V gene. The germline V and J ends were trimmed by 0 bases and 2 bases, with 4 bases remaining between them. In nucleotides, the CDR3 is TGTGCCAGCAGCTTAGAGGAGAACTATGGCTACACCTTC. Translating it yields CASSLEENYGYTF.

V gene TRBV2 combines with J gene TRBJ2-5, with D perhaps being TRBD1 or TRBD2 (7 bases each). The J call may not be correct, given that the DNA end is closer to TRBJ2-7. This CDR3 is built from 15 residues. Germline CDR1 and CDR2: SNHLY and FYNNEI. CDR3 region: CASSEEGGGAYEQYF. CDR3 DNA sequence: TGTGCCAGCAGTGAAGAGGGAGGGGGCGCGTACGAGCAGTACTTC.

The chain recombines TRBV4-1 with TRBJ2-1; the match to TRBD2 covers 9 bases. V was pared by 2 bases and J by 15 bases, with 20 bases of the junction left unmatched. Per germline, CDR1 MGHRA and CDR2 YSYEKL. CDR3 length: 17 residues. CDR3 amino acids: CASSQPTRGGRARYPFF. The CDR3 DNA sequence: TGCGCCAGCAGCCAACCTACGCGCGGCGGGAGGGCCCGTTATCCGTTCTTC.

The J gene is TRBJ1-2, the V gene TRBV10-3; D call uncertain. This CDR3 region has 11 residues. Germline V gene sequence: CDR1 ENHRY, CDR2 SYGVKD. V was shortened by 4 bases and J by 5 bases, with 5 bases between the two germline ends. The CDR3 sequence is CAISGEYGYTF. The CDR3 coding sequence is TGTGCCATCAGTGGGGAATATGGCTACACCTTC.

The chain couples TRBV5-6 to TRBJ2-7; D may be TRBD1 (6 bases). CDR1 SGHDT and CDR2 YYEEEE come from the germline V gene. V gave up 4 bases and J gave up 4 bases, with 12 bases separating them. The length of the CDR3 is 13 residues. The CDR3 nucleotides are TGTGCCAGCAGCATCCAGGGGTCTTACGAGCAGTACTTC. As protein: CASSIQGSYEQYF.

V and J are TRBV27 and TRBJ2-3; 7 bases are a match to TRBD2. Per the germline V gene, CDR1 is MNHEY and CDR2 is SMNVEV (reference sequence). The CDR3 is 15 amino acids. DNA of the CDR3: TGTGCGACATCCTATTTTAGCGGGTTCACAGATACGCAGTATTTT. Translating it yields CATSYFSGFTDTQYF.

A single count supports this clone. The chain employs TRBV27 and TRBJ1-1; 8 bases agree with TRBD1. The V and J ends lost 5 bases and 0 bases, in that order; junction bases with no gene match: 8. This CDR3 has 16 residues. CDR1 is MNHEY and CDR2 is SMNVEV in the germline V gene (reference sequence). CDR3 region: CASSRRTGLVNTEAFF. CDR3 sequence (DNA): TGTGCCAGCAGTCGACGGACAGGGCTGGTGAACACTGAAGCTTTCTTT.

The rearrangement joins TRBV5-1 to TRBJ1-1; the D is unclear. The CDR3 spans 14 residues. The germline V gene encodes CDR1 SGHRS and CDR2 YFSETQ. V lost 3 bases to trimming and J lost 4 bases, with 13 bases between them. The CDR3 protein is CASSSDPGGTEAFF. The CDR3, as DNA: TGCGCCAGCAGCTCGGACCCGGGAGGCACTGAAGCTTTCTTT.

This clone was recorded once. The rearrangement links TRBV18 to TRBJ2-7, with D possibly being TRBD2 (7 bases). CDR1 is KGHSH and CDR2 is LQKENI in the germline V gene. This CDR3 has 14 residues. Trimming cost V 1 base and J 6 bases, with 13 bases left between them. CDR3 residues: CASSPLLRGGEQYF. CDR3 DNA: TGTGCCAGCTCACCACTTTTGAGGGGGGGCGAGCAGTACTTC.

Concerning this clone itself: Sequence at one end of the junction differs from germline and may be a read error. The chain uses TRBV28 and TRBJ2-7; D is perhaps TRBD2 (5 bases). The CDR3 has 14 amino acids. CDR1 is MDHEN, CDR2 SYDVKM, per germline. The CDR3 loop is CGSGVSGFSYEQYF. CDR3 DNA: TGTGGCAGCGGTGTCTCGGGTTTTTCCTACGAGCAGTACTTC.

This chain joins TRBV19 and TRBJ2-1; 9 bases align to TRBD2. CDR1 LNHDA and CDR2 SQIVND come from the germline V gene (reference sequence). Unmatched junction bases numbered 6, after V lost 3 bases and J lost 6 bases. The CDR3 is 15 residues long. The CDR3 region has the DNA TGTGCCAGTAGTATCGAGGGACTAGCTATCAATGAGCAGTTCTTC. The encoded protein is CASSIEGLAINEQFF.

The rearrangement uses TRBV11-2 and TRBJ2-5, with 7 bases that match TRBD2. The CDR3 sequence is 14 residues long. Germline trimming cut 2 bases from V and 1 base from J; bases unmatched to any gene: 1. The germline V gene encodes CDR1 SGHAT and CDR2 FQNNGV. The chain's CDR3 is CASSLSGIQETQYF. The CDR3, as DNA: TGTGCCAGCAGCTTAAGCGGGATCCAAGAGACCCAGTACTTC.

The chain employs TRBV5-1 and TRBJ2-3, with 10 bases that match TRBD2. CDR3 length equals 15 residues. Germline assignment: CDR1 SGHRS and CDR2 YFSETQ. V was clipped by 2 bases and J by 5 bases; unmatched bases: 5. The CDR3 DNA sequence: TGCGCCAGCAGCTTTAGTCCTAGCGGGGGAGATACGCAGTATTTT. It encodes CASSFSPSGGDTQYF.